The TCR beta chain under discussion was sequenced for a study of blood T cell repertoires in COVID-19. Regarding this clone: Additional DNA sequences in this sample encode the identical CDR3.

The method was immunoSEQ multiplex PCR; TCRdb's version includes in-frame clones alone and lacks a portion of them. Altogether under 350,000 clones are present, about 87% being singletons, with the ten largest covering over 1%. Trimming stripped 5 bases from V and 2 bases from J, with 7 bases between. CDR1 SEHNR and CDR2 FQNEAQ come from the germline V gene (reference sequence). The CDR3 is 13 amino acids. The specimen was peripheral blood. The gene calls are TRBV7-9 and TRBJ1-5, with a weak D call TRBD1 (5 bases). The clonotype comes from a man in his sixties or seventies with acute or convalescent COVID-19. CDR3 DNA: TGTGCCAGCAGCCCGGGGGGCAATCAGCCCCAGCATTTT. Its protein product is CASSPGGNQPQHF.